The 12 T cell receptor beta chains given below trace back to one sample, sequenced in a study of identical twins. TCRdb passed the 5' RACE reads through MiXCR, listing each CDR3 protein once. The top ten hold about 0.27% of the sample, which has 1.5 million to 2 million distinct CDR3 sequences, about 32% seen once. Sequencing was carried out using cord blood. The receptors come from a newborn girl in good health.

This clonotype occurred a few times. The CDR3: CASSELGSGGGTDTQYF. CDR3 nucleotide sequence: TGTGCCAGCAGTGAATTGGGGTCGGGAGGCGGGACAGATACGCAGTATTTT. The gene calls are TRBV25-1 and TRBJ2-3; 7 bases agree with TRBD2. The germline CDR1 and CDR2 sequences are MGHDK and SYGVNS. With 1 base clipped from V and 3 bases from J, the junction kept 10 bases outside the gene matches. The CDR3 consists of 17 residues.

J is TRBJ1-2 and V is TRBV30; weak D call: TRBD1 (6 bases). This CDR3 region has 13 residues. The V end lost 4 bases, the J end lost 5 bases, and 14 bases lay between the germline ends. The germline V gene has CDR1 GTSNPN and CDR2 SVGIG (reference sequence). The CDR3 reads CAWTGENFYGYTF. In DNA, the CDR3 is TGTGCCTGGACAGGGGAAAATTTTTATGGCTACACCTTC.

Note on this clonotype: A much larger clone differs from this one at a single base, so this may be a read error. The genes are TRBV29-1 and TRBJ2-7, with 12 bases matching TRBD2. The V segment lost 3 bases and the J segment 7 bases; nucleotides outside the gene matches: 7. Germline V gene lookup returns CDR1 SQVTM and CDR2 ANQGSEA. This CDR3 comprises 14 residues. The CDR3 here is CSVDLAGGYNEQYF. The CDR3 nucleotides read TGCAGCGTTGATCTAGCGGGGGGGTACAATGAGCAGTACTTC.

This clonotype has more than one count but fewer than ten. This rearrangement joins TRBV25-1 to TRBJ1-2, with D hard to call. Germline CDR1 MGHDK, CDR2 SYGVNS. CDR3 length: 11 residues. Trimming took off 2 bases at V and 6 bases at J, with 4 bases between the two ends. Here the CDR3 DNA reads TGTGCCAGCAGTGAACCGAATGGCTACACCTTC. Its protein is CASSEPNGYTF.

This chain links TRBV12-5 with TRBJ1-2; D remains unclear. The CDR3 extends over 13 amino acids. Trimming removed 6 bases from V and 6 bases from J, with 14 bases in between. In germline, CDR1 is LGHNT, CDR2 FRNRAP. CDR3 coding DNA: TGTGCTAGTGGCCCGGACTCTCGCGATGGCTACACCTTC. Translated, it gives CASGPDSRDGYTF.

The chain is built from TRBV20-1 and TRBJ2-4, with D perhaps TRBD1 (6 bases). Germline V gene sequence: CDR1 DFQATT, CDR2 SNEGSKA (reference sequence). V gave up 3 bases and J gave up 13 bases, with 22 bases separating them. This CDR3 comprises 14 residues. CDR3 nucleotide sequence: TGCAGTGCTAGGCAGGGGCGCTCCTACAATGAGCAGTACTTC. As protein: CSARQGRSYNEQYF.

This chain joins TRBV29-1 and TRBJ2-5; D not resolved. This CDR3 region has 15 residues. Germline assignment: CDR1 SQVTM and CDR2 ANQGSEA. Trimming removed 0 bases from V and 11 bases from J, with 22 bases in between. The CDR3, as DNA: TGCAGCGTTGAAGAAAACGGGCGGCCCTACAATGAGCAGTACTTC. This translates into CSVEENGRPYNEQYF.

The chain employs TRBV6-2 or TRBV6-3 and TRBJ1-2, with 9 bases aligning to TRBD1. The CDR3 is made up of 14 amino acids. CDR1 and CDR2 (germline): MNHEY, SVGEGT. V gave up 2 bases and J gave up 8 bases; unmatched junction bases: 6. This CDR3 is CASSYADRGRGYTF. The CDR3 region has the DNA TGTGCCAGCAGTTACGCGGACAGGGGAAGGGGCTACACCTTC.

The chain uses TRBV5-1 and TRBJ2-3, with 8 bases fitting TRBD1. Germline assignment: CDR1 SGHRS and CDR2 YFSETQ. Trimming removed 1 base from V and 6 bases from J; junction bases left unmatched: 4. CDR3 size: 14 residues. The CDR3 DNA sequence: TGCGCCAGCAGCTTGTCCCGGGACAGGGATACGCAGTATTTT. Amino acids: CASSLSRDRDTQYF.

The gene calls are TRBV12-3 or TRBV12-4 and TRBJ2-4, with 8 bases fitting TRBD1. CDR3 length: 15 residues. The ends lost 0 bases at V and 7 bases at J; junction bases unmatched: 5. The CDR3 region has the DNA TGTGCCAGCAGTTTAGCCGGGACAGGTAGCAACATTCAGTACTTC. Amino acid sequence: CASSLAGTGSNIQYF.

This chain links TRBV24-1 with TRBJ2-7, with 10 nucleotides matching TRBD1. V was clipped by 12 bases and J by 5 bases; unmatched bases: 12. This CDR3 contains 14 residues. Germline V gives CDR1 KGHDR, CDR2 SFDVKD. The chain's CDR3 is CAVGKRTGGDEQYF. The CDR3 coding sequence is TGTGCCGTAGGAAAACGGACAGGGGGGGACGAGCAGTACTTC.

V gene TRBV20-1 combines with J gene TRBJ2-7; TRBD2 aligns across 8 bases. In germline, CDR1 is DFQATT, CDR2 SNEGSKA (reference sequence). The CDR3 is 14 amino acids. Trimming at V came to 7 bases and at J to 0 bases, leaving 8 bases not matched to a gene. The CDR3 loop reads CSGLSGTSSYEQYF. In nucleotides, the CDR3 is TGCAGTGGCCTTAGCGGGACGAGCTCCTACGAGCAGTACTTC.